This TCR beta chain was recovered during a study of blood T cell repertoires in COVID-19. For the study at large: Researchers got acute and convalescent COVID-19 samples from the United States, Italy and Spain. Nucleic acid was either cDNA or gDNA, and it came from T cells, B-cell-depleted T cells, or PBMCs.

In the authors' workflow: Quantification of nucleated cells was approximated via reference gene primer amplification. Repertoires were generated with immunoSEQ multiplex PCR, while TCRdb's copy carries only in-frame clones and drops some. That table furnishes V, J and clone size, whereas the DNA furnished D and trimming. The profile shows about 94,000 clones, about 86% of them singletons. The source is a woman in her sixties in a cohort sampled during active or convalescent COVID-19. The sequenced material came from peripheral blood.

The CDR3, as DNA: TGTGCCAGCAGCTTGGGGGACAGCCGCGAAAAACTGTTTTTT. Its translation: CASSLGDSREKLFF. This chain connects TRBV5-4 to TRBJ1-4; 7 bases are a match to TRBD1. V dropped 0 bases and J dropped 8; count of bases not matched to a gene: 4. Germline V gene lookup returns CDR1 SGHNT and CDR2 YYREEE (reference sequence). The CDR3 has 14 residues.